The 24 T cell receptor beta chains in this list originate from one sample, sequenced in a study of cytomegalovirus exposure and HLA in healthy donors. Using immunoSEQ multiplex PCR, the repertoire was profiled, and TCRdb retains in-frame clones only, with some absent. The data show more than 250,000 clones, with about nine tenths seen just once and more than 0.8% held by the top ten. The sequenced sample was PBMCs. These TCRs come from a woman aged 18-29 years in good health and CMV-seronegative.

CDR3 loop: CASSLTTTDRFNQPQHF. The CDR3 coding sequence is TGTGCCAGCAGCTTAACGACCACCGACAGATTCAATCAGCCCCAGCATTTT. The V call is TRBV7-3, the J call TRBJ1-5; tentatively, D is TRBD1 (5 bases). Germline V gene lookup returns CDR1 SGHTA and CDR2 FQGTGA. CDR3 size: 17 residues. Deletions cut 0 bases from V and 3 bases from J, with 15 bases between.

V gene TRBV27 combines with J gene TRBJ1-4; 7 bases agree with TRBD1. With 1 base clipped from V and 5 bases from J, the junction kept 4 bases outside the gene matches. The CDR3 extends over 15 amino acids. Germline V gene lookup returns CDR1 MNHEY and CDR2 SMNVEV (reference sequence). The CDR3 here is CASSLFGQENEKLFF. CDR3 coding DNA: TGTGCCAGCAGTTTATTTGGACAGGAGAATGAAAAACTGTTTTTT.

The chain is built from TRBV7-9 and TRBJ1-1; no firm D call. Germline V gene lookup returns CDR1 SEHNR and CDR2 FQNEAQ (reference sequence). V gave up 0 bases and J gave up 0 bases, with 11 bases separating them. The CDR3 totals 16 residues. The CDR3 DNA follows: TGTGCCAGCAGCTTAGCGCGGATCTACATGAACACTGAAGCTTTCTTT. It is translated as CASSLARIYMNTEAFF.

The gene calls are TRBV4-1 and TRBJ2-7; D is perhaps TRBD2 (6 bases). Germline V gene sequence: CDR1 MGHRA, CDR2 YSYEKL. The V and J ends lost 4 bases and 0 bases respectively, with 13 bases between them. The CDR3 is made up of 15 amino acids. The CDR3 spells CASSPILGGSYEQYF. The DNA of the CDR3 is TGCGCCAGCAGCCCCATCCTCGGGGGCTCCTACGAGCAGTACTTC.

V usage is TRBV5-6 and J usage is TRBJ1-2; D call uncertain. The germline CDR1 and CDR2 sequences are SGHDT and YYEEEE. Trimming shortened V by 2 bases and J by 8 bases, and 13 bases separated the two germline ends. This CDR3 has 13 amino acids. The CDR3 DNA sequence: TGTGCCAGCAGCTTACTTAGCCTCCGGGGCTACACCTTC. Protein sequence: CASSLLSLRGYTF.

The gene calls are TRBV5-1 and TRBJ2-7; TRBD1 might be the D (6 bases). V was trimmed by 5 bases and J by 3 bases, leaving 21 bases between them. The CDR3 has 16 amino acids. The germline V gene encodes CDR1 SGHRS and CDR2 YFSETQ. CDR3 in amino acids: CASRTHPGTTYYEQYF. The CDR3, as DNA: TGCGCCAGCAGAACGCACCCCGGGACAACTTACTACGAGCAGTACTTC.

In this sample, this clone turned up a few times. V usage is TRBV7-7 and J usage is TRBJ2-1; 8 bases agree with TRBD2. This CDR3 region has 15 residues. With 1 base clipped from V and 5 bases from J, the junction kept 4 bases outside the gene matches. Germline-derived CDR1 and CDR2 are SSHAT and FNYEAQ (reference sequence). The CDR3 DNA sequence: TGTGCCAGCAGCTTAGGGAGCGGGGGCCACAATGAGCAGTTCTTC. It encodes CASSLGSGGHNEQFF.

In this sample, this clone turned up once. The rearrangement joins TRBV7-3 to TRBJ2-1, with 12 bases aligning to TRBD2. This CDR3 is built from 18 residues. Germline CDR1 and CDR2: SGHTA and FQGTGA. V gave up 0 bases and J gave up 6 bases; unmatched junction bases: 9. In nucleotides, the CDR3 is TGTGCCAGCAGCTTAACGGGGCAGGGACTAGCGGGTGGCAATGAGCAGTTCTTC. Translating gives CASSLTGQGLAGGNEQFF.

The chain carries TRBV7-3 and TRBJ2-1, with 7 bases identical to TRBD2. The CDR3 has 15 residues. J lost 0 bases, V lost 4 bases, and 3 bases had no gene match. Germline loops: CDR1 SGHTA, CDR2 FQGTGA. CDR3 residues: CASSSGTISYNEQFF. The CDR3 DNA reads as TGTGCCAGCAGCTCCGGGACTATCTCCTACAATGAGCAGTTCTTC. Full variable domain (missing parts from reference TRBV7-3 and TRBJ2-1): GAGVSQTPSNKVTEKGKYVELRCDPISGHTALYWYRQSLGQGPEFLIYFQGTGAADDSGLPNDRFFAVRPEGSVSTLKIQRTERGDSAVYLCASSSGTISYNEQFFGPGTRLTVL.

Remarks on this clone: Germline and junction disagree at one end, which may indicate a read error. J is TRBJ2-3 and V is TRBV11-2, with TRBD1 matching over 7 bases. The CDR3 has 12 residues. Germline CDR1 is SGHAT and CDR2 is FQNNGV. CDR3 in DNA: TGTGCCAGCAGCTTGGCCGACAGGGCCCTTGATTTT. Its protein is CASSLADRALDF.

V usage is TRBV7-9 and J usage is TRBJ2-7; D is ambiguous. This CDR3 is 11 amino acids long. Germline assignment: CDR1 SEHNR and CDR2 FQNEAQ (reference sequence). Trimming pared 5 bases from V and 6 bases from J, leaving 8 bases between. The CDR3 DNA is TGTGCCAGCAGCCAAGCCGCCGAGCAGTACTTC. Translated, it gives CASSQAAEQYF.

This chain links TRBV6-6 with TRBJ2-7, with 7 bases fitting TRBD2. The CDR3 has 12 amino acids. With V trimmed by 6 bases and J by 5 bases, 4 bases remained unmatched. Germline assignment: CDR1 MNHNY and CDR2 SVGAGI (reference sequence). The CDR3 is CASRPGGNEQYF. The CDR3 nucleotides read TGTGCCAGCAGGCCGGGAGGCAACGAGCAGTACTTC.

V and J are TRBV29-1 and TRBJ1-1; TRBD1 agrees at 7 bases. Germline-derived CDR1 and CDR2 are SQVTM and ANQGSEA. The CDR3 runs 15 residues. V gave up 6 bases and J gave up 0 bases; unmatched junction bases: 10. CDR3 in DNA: TGCAGCGTGGGAACAGGGGTTACTATGAACACTGAAGCTTTCTTT. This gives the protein CSVGTGVTMNTEAFF.

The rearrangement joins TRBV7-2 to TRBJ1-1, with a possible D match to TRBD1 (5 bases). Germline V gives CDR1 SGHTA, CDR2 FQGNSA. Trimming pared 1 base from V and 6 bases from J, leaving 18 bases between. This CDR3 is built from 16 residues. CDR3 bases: TGTGCCAGCAGCTTAGACCCACCTGGACATTTCGCTGAAGCTTTCTTT. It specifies CASSLDPPGHFAEAFF.

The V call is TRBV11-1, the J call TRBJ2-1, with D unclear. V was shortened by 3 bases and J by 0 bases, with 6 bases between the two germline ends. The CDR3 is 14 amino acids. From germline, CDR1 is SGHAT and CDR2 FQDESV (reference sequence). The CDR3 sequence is CASSLHSSYNEQFF. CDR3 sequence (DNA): TGTGCCAGCAGCTTGCACAGCTCCTACAATGAGCAGTTCTTC.

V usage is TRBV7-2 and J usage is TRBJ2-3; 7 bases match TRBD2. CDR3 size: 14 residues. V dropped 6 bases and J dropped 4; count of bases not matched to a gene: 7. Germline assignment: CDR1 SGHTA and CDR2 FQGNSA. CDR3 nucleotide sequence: TGTGCCAGCAGGTTTGCGGGAGCGGCAGATACGCAGTATTTT. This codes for CASRFAGAADTQYF.

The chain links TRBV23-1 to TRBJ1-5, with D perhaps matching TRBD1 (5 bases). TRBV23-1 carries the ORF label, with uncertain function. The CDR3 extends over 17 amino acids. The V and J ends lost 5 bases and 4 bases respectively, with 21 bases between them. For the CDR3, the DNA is TGCGCCAGCAGTTCTGGCGAACGGGACTCCCAGAATCAGCCCCAGCATTTT. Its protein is CASSSGERDSQNQPQHF.

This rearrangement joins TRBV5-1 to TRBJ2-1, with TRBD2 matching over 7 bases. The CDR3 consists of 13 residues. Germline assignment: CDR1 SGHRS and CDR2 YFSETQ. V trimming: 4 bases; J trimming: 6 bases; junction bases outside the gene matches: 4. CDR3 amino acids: CASSSPSGNEQFF. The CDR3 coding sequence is TGCGCCAGCAGCAGCCCTAGCGGCAATGAGCAGTTCTTC.

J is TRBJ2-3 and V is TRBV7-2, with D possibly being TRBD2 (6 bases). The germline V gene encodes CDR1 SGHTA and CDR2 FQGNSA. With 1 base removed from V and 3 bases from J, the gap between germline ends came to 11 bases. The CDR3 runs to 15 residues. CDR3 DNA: TGTGCCAGCAGCTTAGTGGCGCGGGGAACAGATACGCAGTATTTT. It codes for CASSLVARGTDTQYF.

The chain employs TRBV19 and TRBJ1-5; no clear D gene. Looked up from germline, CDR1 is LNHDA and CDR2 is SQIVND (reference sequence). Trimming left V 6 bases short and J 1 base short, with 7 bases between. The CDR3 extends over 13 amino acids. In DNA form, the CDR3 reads TGTGCCAGTAGCGGTTGGAGCAATCAGCCCCAGCATTTT. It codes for CASSGWSNQPQHF. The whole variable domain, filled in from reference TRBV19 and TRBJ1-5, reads DGGITQSPKYLFRKEGQNVTLSCEQNLNHDAMYWYRQDPGQGLRLIYYSQIVNDFQKGDIAEGYSVSREKKESFPLTVTSAQKNPTAFYLCASSGWSNQPQHFGDGTRLSIL.

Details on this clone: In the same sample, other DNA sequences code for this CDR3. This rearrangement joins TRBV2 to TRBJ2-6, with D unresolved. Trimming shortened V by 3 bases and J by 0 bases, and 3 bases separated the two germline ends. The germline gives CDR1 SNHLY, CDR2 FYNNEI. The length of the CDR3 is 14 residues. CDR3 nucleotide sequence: TGTGCCAGCAGTGAGCGCTCTGGGGCCAACGTCCTGACTTTC. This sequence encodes CASSERSGANVLTF.

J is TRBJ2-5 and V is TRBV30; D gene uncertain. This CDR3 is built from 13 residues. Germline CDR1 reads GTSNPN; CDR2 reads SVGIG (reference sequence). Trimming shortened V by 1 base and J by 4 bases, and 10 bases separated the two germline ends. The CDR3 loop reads CAWSGPGVETQYF. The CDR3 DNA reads TGTGCCTGGAGTGGGCCCGGAGTAGAGACCCAGTACTTC.

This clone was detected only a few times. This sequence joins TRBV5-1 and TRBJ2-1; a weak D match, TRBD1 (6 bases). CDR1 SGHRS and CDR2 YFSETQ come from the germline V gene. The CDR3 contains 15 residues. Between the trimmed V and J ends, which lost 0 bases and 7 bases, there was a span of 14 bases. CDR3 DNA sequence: TGCGCCAGCAGCTTGGCCAGGGGAGTAAAGAATGAGCAGTTCTTC. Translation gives CASSLARGVKNEQFF.

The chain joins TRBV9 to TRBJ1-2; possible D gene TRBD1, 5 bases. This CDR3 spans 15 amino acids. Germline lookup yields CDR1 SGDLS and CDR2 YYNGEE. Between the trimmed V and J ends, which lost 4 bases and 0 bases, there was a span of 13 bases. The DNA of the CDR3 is TGTGCCAGCAGCCCAGACAGTACAGCTAACTATGGCTACACCTTC. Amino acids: CASSPDSTANYGYTF.